This T cell receptor beta chain appears in the sequencing data of a study of cytomegalovirus exposure and HLA in healthy donors. The PCR ran on 60 Vbeta and 13 Jbeta primers. Clones were sequenced by immunoSEQ multiplex PCR, and TCRdb holds only the in-frame ones, with some missing. The sample table includes fewer than 85,000 clones. CDR1 and CDR2 from the germline V gene are SNHLY and FYNNEI. There are 14 residues in the CDR3. The V end lost 6 bases, the J end lost 0 bases, and 6 bases lay between the germline ends. The source of this sequence is a man aged 45 to 65 in good health and CMV-seropositive. What was sequenced was PBMCs. The rearrangement joins TRBV2 to TRBJ2-6; D unclear. The CDR3 spells CASRGLSGANVLTF. The DNA of the CDR3 is TGTGCCAGCAGGGGCCTCTCTGGGGCCAACGTCCTGACTTTC.